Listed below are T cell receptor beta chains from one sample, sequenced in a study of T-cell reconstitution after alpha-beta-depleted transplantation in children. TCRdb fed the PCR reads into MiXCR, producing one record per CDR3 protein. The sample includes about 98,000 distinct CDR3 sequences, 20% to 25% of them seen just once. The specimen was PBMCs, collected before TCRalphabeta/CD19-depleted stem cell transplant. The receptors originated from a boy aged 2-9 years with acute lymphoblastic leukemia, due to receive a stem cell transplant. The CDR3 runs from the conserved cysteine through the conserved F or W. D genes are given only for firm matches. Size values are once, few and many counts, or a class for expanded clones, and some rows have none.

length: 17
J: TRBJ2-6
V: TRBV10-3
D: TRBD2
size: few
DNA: TGTGCCATCAGTGAGACAGCGGGAGGGTCTGGGGCCAACGTCCTGACTTTC
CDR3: CAISETAGGSGANVLTF

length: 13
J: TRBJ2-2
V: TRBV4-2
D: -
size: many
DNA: TGTGCCAGCAGCCTAACGAGTAGCGGGGAGCTGTTTTTT
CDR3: CASSLTSSGELFF

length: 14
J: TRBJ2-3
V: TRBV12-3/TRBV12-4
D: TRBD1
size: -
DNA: TGTGCCAGCAGTTTAATGGACAGGGGTTATACGCAGTATTTT
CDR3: CASSLMDRGYTQYF

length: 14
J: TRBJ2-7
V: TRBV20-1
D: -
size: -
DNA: TGCAGTGCTAGAGATTTTGTGGGGGCCCACGAGCAGTACTTC
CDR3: CSARDFVGAHEQYF

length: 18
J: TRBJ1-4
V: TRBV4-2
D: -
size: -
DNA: TGTGCCAGCAGCCAAGATACCCCGGGCAGGTTGGCTAATGAAAAACTGTTTTTT
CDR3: CASSQDTPGRLANEKLFF

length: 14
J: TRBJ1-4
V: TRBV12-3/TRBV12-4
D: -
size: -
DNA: TGTGCCAGCAGCCCCCGGGGGGTAGGGGAAAAACTGTTTTTT
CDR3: CASSPRGVGEKLFF

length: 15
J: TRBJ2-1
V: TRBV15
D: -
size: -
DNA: TGTGCCACCAGCAGAGAGGGGGGAGTAGGCAATGAGCAGTTCTTC
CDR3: CATSREGGVGNEQFF

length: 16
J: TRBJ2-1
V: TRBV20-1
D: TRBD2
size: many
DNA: TGCAGTGCTAGAGGACGGACTAGCGGAGGGGCAAATGAGCAGTTCTTC
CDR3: CSARGRTSGGANEQFF

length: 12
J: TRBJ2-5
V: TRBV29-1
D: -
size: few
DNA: TGCAGCGTTGAAAGGCAGCAAGAGACCCAGTACTTC
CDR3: CSVERQQETQYF

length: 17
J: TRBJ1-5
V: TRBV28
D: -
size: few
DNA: TGTGCCAGCAGCCCCATACAGGGCTTTGGGGGCAATCAGCCCCAGCATTTT
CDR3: CASSPIQGFGGNQPQHF

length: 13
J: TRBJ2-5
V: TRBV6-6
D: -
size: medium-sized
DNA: TGTGCCAGCAGACGAGGGGCGGGAGAGACCCAGTACTTC
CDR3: CASRRGAGETQYF

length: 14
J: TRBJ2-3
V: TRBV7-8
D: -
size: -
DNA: TGTGCCAGCTCTAAACAGGGGGAGGGAGATACGCAGTATTTT
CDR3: CASSKQGEGDTQYF

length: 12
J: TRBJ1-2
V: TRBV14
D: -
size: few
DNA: TGTGCCAGCAGCGGATCGGGGTTTGGCTACACCTTC
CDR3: CASSGSGFGYTF

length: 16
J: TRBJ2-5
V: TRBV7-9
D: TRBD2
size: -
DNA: TGTGCCAGCAGCTTTAGCGGGGGGGCCCTCCAAGAGACCCAGTACTTC
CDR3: CASSFSGGALQETQYF

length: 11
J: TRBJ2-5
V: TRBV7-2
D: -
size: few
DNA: TGTGCCAGCAGCCACCAAGAGACCCAGTACTTC
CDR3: CASSHQETQYF

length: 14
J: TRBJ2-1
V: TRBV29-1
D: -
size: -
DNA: TGCAGCGCCCTACCCCGACTAGTCTACAATGAGCAGTTCTTC
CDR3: CSALPRLVYNEQFF

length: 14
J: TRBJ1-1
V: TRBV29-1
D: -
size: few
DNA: TGCAGCGTTGCCCAGACAGGTTTTTCGACTGAAGCTTTCTTT
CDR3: CSVAQTGFSTEAFF

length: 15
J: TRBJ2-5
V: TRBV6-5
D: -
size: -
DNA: TGTGCCAGCAGTTACTCTTTAGTGGAGCAAGAGACCCAGTACTTC
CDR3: CASSYSLVEQETQYF

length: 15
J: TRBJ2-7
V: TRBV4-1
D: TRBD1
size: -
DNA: TGCGCCAGCAGCCAAGGGGACAGGGGATCCTACGAGCAGTACTTC
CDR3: CASSQGDRGSYEQYF

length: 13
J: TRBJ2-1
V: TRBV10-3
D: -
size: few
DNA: TGTGCCATCAGTGAACTAGACTGGGTTGAGCAGTTCTTC
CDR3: CAISELDWVEQFF

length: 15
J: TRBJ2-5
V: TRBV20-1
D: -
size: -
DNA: TGCAGTGCTAGACCCTTGGGCCGCCGGGGTCTAACCCAGTACTTC
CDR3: CSARPLGRRGLTQYF

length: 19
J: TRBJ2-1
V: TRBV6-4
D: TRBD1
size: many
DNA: TGTGCCAGCAGTGACTACACCATCTCCGGGACAGGGACTCAAGATGAGCAGTTCTTC
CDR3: CASSDYTISGTGTQDEQFF

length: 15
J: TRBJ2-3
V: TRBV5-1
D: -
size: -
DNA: TGCGCCAGCAGCATTACAACACCGGGGCCAGATACGCAGTATTTT
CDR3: CASSITTPGPDTQYF

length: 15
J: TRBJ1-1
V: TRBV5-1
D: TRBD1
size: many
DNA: TGCGCCAGCAGCTTGGCCGGGACAGGGCTCACTGAAGCTTTCTTT
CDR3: CASSLAGTGLTEAFF

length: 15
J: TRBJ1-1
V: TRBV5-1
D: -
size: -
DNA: TGCGCCAGCAGCCTCCGGGACACCCTGGTCGGGGAAGCTTTCTTT
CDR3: CASSLRDTLVGEAFF

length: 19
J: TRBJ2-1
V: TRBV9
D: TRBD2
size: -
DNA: TGTGCCAGCAGCGTAGAGCCAGAAGCTAGCGGAGATATCTACAATGAGCAGTTCTTC
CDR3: CASSVEPEASGDIYNEQFF

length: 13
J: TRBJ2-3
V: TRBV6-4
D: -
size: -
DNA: TGTGCCAGCAGTCGGGGAGCGGAGGGGCTAATGTATTTT
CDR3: CASSRGAEGLMYF

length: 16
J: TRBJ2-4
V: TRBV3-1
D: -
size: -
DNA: TGTGCCTGCTGCCCTCGGGGCTCGTCAGCCAAAAACATTCAGTACTTC
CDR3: CACCPRGSSAKNIQYF

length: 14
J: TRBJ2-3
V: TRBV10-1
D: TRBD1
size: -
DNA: TGCGCCAGCCCTAAGACAGGGGGCACAGATACGCAGTATTTT
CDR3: CASPKTGGTDTQYF

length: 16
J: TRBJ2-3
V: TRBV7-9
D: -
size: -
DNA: TGTGCCAGCAGCAGATTCAGGTCTCGAAACACAGATACGCAGTATTTT
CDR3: CASSRFRSRNTDTQYF

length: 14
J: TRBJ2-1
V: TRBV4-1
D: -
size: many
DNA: TGCGCCAGCAGCCAAAAGAGCTCCTACAATGAGCAGTTCTTC
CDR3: CASSQKSSYNEQFF

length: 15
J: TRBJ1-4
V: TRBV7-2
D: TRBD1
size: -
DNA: TGTGCCAGCAGCGACTGGACAGGGGGCGCAGGAAAACTGTTTTTT
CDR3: CASSDWTGGAGKLFF

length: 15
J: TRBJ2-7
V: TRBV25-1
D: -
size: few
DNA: TGTGCCAGCAGTGAATCGGTGACCCTTGGATACGAGCAGTACTTC
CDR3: CASSESVTLGYEQYF

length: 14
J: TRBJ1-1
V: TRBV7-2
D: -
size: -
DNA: TGTGCCAGCAGCCATAGTCGTTTGAACACTGAAGCTTTCTTT
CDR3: CASSHSRLNTEAFF

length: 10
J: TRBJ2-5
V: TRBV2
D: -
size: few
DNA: TGTGCCAGCAGTGTTGGGACCCAGTACTTC
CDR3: CASSVGTQYF

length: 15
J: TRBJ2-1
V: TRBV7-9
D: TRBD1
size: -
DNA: TGTGCCAGCAGCTTAGCAGGGGGCGGAAGTAATGAGCAGTTCTTC
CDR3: CASSLAGGGSNEQFF

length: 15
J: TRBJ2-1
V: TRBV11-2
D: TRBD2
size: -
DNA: TGTGCCAGTGCTCGACTAGCGGGCTCCTACAATGAGCAGTTCTTC
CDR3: CASARLAGSYNEQFF

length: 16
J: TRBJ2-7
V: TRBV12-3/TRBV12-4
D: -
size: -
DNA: TGTGCCAGCAGTTTAGATAGAACAGGGGGGGGCTACGAGCAGTACTTC
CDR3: CASSLDRTGGGYEQYF

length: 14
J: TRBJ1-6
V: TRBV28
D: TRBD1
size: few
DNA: TGTGCCAGCACGTCGACAGGGGTAGGAACACCCCTCCACTTT
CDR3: CASTSTGVGTPLHF

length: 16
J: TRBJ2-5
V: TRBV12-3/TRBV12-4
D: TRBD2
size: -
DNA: TGTGCCAGCAGCCCCGCCGGGCGGGGGACCGGGGGGACCCAGTACTTC
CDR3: CASSPAGRGTGGTQYF